The entry below gives a single TCR beta chain sequence along with its context. No cognate antigen has been identified for it. Base qualities are not provided; no much larger clone lies one nucleotide away. This sample is drawn from a study of blood T cell repertoires in COVID-19 (dated by TCRdb to between 2020 and 2021). Study-level background: Collaborator samples came from the United States, Italy and Spain and covered acute and convalescent phases of COVID-19. The material from the prospective study consisted of cDNA or gDNA derived from T cells, B-cell-depleted T cells, or PBMCs. The repertoires were released in a freely available public database intended as a resource for research on the immune response to SARS-CoV-2. Deeply sampled blood TCRbeta repertoires from subjects exposed to, actively infected with, or recovered from COVID-19 were included in the dataset. The samples were drawn from two sources: the first 160 participants of the ongoing ImmuneRACE study, and 1,254 subjects contributed by 6 global collaborators. HLA class I and class II types, where available, came from metadata supplied by the sample provider rather than from assay-based typing. Sample metadata almost always included a de-identified subject ID, COVID-19 status, age in years and sex. Overall study results and their limits: The amount of clinical and demographic metadata varied by source and participant and was provided uncurated.

The immunoSEQ Assay, a bias-controlled multiplex PCR, was used to amplify TCRbeta CDR3 regions from genomic DNA. As for the original processing: The number of nucleated cells in each sample was estimated by amplification of reference gene primers within the assay. To quantify the absolute abundance of each unique TCRbeta CDR3 rearrangement, sequence reads were collapsed and filtered. For each sample, productive Simpson clonality was calculated as the square root of Simpson's diversity index across productive rearrangements. TCRdb holds this immuneACCESS table with in-frame rearrangements only. Some clones are missing; in checked studies, unresolved V genes explain under half, and the rest has no known cause. D and trimming come from the DNA, and the V and J calls and clone size come from that table. The sample contains approximately 68,000 clones, around 83% of them found a single time. The top ten clonotypes cover around 6% of the sample.

Whole blood was collected in K2EDTA tubes by collaborating institutions according to the institutions' own protocols. For TCRbeta analysis, collaborators shipped samples in one of three forms: frozen whole blood, isolated PBMCs, or DNA extracted from either of those sample types. CDR1 and CDR2 (SGHRS, YFSETQ) derive from the germline V gene. Counted from cysteine to phenylalanine, this CDR3 has 15 amino acids. Just CDR3 DNA is preserved here, 45 bases in frame from base 1. V and J are truncated by 0 bases and 2 bases respectively, leaving an intervening sequence of 11 bases. This clonotype originated in a woman aged 55-69 years with acute or convalescent COVID-19. Recombination joined TRBV5-1 with TRBJ2-5; TRBD1 might be the D gene, on 5 matching bases. Sequencing used peripheral blood. Here the CDR3 is given as CASSLVQGGQETQYF. The nucleotide sequence reads as follows: TGCGCCAGCAGCTTGGTGCAGGGCGGACAAGAGACCCAGTACTTC.